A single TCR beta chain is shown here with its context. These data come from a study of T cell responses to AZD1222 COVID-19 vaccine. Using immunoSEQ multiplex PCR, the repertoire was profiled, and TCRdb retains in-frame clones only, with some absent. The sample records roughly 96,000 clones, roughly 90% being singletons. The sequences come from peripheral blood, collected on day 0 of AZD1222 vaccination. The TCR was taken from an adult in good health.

The CDR3 DNA follows: TGCGCCAGCAGCCACGGACTGAACTCCTACGAGCAGTACTTC. It yields the protein CASSHGLNSYEQYF. The rearrangement joins TRBV4-1 to TRBJ2-7; a possible D gene is TRBD2 (5 bases). Germline CDR1 MGHRA, CDR2 YSYEKL. Trimming removed 3 bases from V and 0 bases from J, with 9 bases in between. This CDR3 region has 14 residues.